This T cell receptor (beta chain) was recorded in a study of blood T cell repertoires in COVID-19. In the study overall: Specimens from acute and convalescent COVID-19 originated in the United States, Italy and Spain.

This clone appeared many times. J gave up 3 bases and V 3 bases, and 8 bases lay outside the gene matches. The CDR3 spans 16 residues. Germline assignment: CDR1 SEHNR and CDR2 FQNEAQ (reference sequence). Under the authors' procedure: Quantification of nucleated cells was approximated via reference gene primer amplification. Method: immunoSEQ multiplex PCR; TCRdb's copy keeps in-frame clones and lacks some. The V and J calls and clone size come from that table; D and trimming were worked out from the DNA. Among 250,000 to 350,000 clones listed, approximately 87% were seen once. The receptor was derived from a woman in her 30s who had recovered from COVID-19. The sample was PBMCs or T cells enriched from blood (not recorded which). The V call is TRBV7-9, the J call TRBJ2-7; 10 bases line up with TRBD2. The chain's CDR3 is CASSFTSGAPLYEQYF. The CDR3 DNA reads as TGTGCCAGCAGCTTCACTAGCGGGGCTCCCCTCTACGAGCAGTACTTC.